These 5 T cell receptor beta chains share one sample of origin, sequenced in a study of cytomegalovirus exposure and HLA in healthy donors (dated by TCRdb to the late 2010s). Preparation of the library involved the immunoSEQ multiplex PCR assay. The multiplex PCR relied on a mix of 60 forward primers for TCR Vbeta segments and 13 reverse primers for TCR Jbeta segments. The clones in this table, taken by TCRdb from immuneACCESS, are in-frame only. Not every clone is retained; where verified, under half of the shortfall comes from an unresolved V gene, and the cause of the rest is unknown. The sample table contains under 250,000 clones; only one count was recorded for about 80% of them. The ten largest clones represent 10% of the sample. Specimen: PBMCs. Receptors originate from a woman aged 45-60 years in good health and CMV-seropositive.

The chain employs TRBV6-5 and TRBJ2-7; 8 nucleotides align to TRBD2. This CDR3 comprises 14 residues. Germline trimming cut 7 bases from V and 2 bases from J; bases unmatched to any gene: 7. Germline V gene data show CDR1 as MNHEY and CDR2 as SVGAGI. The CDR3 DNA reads TGTGCCAGCACGGGGGGGCGGGGGACCTACGAGCAGTACTTC. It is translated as CASTGGRGTYEQYF.

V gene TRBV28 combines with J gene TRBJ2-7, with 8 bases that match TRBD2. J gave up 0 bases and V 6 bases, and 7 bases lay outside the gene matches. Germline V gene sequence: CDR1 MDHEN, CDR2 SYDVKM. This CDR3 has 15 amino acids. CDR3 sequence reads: CASSLRGTSSYEQYF. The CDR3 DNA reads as TGTGCCAGCAGCCTACGCGGGACTAGCTCCTACGAGCAGTACTTC.

In nucleotides, the CDR3 is TGTGCCAGCAGCCAAAGGACAGGGGATGGCTACACCTTC. Residues: CASSQRTGDGYTF. V usage is TRBV14 and J usage is TRBJ1-2, with 9 positions matching TRBD1. Germline V CDR1 and CDR2: SGHDN, FVKESK. The CDR3 spans 13 residues. The V gene end was trimmed by 2 bases and the J gene end by 6 bases; junction bases not matched to a gene: 1.

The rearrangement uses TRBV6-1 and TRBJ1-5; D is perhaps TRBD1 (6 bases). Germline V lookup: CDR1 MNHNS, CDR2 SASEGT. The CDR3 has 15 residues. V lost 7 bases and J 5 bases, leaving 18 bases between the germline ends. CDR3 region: CASNGGRGFHQPQHF. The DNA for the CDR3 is TGTGCCAGCAACGGAGGCAGGGGTTTTCATCAGCCCCAGCATTTT.

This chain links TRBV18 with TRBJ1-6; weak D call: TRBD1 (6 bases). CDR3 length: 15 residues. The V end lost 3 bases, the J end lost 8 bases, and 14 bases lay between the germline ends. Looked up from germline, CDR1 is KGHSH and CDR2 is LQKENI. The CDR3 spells CASSPLGGADSPLHF. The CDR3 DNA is TGTGCCAGCTCACCCTTAGGGGGGGCGGATTCACCCCTCCACTTT.